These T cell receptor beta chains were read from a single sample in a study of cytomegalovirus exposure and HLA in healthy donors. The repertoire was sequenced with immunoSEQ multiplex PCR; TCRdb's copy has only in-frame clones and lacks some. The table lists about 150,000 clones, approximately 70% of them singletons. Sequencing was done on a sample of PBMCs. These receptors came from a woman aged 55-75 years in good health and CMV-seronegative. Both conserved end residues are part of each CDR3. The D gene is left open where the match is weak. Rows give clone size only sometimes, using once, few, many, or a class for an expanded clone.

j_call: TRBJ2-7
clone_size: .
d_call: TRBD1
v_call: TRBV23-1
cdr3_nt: TGCGCCAGCAGCAACCCGGGACAGGGGGGATACTACCCCTACGAGCAGTACTTC
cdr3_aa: CASSNPGQGGYYPYEQYF

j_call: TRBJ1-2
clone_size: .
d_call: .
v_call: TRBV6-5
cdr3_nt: TGTGCCAGCAGTTCCCAGGGGTCTGACTACACCTTC
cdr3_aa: CASSSQGSDYTF

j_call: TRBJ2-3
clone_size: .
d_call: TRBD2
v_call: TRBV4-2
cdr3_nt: TGTGCCAGCAGCCAAGTGGCCCGGGGGGGCACAGATACGCAGTATTTT
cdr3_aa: CASSQVARGGTDTQYF

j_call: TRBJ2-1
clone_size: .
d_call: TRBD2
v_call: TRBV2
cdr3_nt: TGTGCCAGCGGAGGTAGCGGGAGCCCCAACTTCAATGAGCAGTTCTTC
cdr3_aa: CASGGSGSPNFNEQFF

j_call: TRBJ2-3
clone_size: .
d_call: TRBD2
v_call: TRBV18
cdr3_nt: TGTGCCAGCTCACCCTTAGCGGGGGCGACAGATACGCAGTATTTT
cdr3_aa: CASSPLAGATDTQYF

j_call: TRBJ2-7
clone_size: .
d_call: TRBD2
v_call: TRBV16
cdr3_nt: TGTGCCAGCACCCCCCGTCGAGGCGGGAGGAACGAGCAGTACTTC
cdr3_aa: CASTPRRGGRNEQYF

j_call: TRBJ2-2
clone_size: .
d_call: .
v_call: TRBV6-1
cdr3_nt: TGTGCCAGCAGAAACAGTTGGGCCACCGGGGAGCTGTTTTTT
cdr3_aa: CASRNSWATGELFF

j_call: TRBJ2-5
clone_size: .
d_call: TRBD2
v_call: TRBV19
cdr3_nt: TGTGCCAGTAGTATGGGACCGGGACTAGGCCCTCGACAGTACTTC
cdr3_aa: CASSMGPGLGPRQYF

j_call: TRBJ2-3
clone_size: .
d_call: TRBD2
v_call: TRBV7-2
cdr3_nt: TGTGCCAGCAGCTTAGTTGGGACTAGCGGGAGCCCGATGGCAGATACGCAGTATTTT
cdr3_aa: CASSLVGTSGSPMADTQYF

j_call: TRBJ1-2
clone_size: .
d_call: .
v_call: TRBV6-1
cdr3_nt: TGTGCCAGCAGGGGGAGCGGGGGCTCCTATGGCTACACCTTC
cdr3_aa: CASRGSGGSYGYTF

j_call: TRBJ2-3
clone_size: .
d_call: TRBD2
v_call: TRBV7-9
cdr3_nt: TGTGCCAGCAGCCACCAGACTAGCGGGGGAACAGATACGCAGTATTTT
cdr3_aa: CASSHQTSGGTDTQYF

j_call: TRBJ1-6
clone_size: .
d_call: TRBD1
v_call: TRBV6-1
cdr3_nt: TGTGCCAGCAGTTGGGACAGACTTAATTCACCCCTCCACTTT
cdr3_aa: CASSWDRLNSPLHF

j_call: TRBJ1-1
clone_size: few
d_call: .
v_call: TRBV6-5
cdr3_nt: TGTGCCAGCAGTTCCCTCTACCTGTCCTACGAAGCTTTCTTT
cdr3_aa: CASSSLYLSYEAFF

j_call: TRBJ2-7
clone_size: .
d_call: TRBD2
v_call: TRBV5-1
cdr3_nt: TGCGCCAGCAGCATTAGCGGGGACCCCTACGAGCAGTACTTC
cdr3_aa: CASSISGDPYEQYF

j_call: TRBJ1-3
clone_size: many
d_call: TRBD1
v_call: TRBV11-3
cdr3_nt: TGTGCCAGCAGTCCAGGACAGGGGCCTGGAAACACCATATATTTT
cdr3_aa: CASSPGQGPGNTIYF

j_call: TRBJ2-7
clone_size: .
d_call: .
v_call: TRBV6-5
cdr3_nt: TGTGCCAGCAGGGAGGGGCGGATCTCCTACGAGCAGTACTTC
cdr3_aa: CASREGRISYEQYF

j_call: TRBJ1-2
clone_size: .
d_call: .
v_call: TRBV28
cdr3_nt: TGTGCCAGCAGTTTGGTGAGGGCGTATGGCTACACCTTC
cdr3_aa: CASSLVRAYGYTF

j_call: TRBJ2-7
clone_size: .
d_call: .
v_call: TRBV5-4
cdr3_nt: TGTGCCAGCAGCTTGGATGGGGGCGGCTCCTACGAGCAGTACTTC
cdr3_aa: CASSLDGGGSYEQYF

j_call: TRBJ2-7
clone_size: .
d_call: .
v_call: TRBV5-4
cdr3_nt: TGTGCCAGCAGCTTGGCAACAGGCCTAGAGCAGTACTTC
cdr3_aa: CASSLATGLEQYF

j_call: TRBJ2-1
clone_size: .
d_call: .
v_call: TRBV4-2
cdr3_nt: TGTGCCAGCAGCCAATCCGGACTTGAACCCTACAATGAGCAGTTCTTC
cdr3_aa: CASSQSGLEPYNEQFF

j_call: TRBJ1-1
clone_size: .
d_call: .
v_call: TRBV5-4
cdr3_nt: TGTGCCAGCAGCTTCCAGACAATGCCTGAAGCTTTCTTT
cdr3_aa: CASSFQTMPEAFF

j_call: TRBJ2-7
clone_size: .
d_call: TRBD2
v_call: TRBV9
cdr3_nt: TGTGCCAGCAGCGTAGGATCCCAGCGGGAGGGCCGGGGCGAGCAGTACTTC
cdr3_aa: CASSVGSQREGRGEQYF